Reported below is one T cell receptor beta chain. Germline trimming cut 0 bases from V and 0 bases from J; bases unmatched to any gene: 10. Germline V gene lookup returns CDR1 MGHRA and CDR2 YSYEKL. The CDR3 runs 20 residues. The record originates from a study of blood T cell repertoires in COVID-19. Measured with immunoSEQ multiplex PCR; TCRdb has only the in-frame clones, and not every one. The sample has some 260,000 clones, 80% to 90% seen once. Source material: PBMCs or T cells enriched from blood (not recorded which). The receptor's source is a man in his forties who had recovered from COVID-19. The chain has TRBV4-1 and TRBJ2-4, with 11 bases that match TRBD2. CDR3 amino acids: CASSQDRRTSGPPAKNIQYF. The DNA for the CDR3 is TGCGCCAGCAGCCAAGATCGAAGGACTAGCGGGCCTCCAGCCAAAAACATTCAGTACTTC.